The clone carrying this T cell receptor (beta chain) was detected many times. The antigen is not known. This specimen comes from a study of regulatory T cells in long-lasting Graves disease. Study-level findings and limits: Persistent disease showed a preference for TRBV28, TRBJ1-2 and TRBJ2-5.

Assembly of TCR beta libraries relied on iRepertoire HTBI primers together with Arm-PCR of CDR3 regions. TCRdb called the multiplex PCR reads again in MiXCR, with one record for every CDR3 protein. The table records 410,000 or so distinct CDR3 sequences, 15% of them present only once. Between the trimmed V and J ends, which lost 2 bases and 5 bases, there was a span of 4 bases. This CDR3 contains 12 residues. The germline CDR1 and CDR2 sequences are WSHSY and SAAADI. Time point: newly diagnosed GD, antithyroid drugs for less than 3 months. PBMC-extracted RNA yielded the TCR library. Criteria from the American Thyroid Association guidelines were applied to diagnose Graves' disease. The sample was also linked to a second study, of T cells in Graves' hyperthyroidism and ophthalmopathy. That source adds: Pregnant or lactating patients were excluded, as were those with uncontrolled infection or other autoimmune disease.

The gene calls are TRBV10-2 and TRBJ2-1; the D is unclear. The sample here was peripheral blood mononuclear cells (PBMCs), taken at new diagnosis, from a patient treated with antithyroid drugs. The TCR sequence derives from a woman in her twenties or thirties with Graves disease. The CDR3 loop is CASSENDNEQFF. The CDR3 bases are TGCGCCAGCAGTGAGAACGACAATGAGCAGTTCTTC.